The subject of this entry is one T cell receptor (beta chain). This specimen belongs to a study of radiation and T cells in renal cell carcinoma. Described time point: baseline pretreatment blood. The treatment denotes: 15 Gy SBRT to primary tumor, nephrectomy 4 weeks later. Per germline, CDR1 WSHSY and CDR2 SAAADI. CDR3 length equals 16 residues. The V segment lost 7 bases and the J segment 1 base; nucleotides outside the gene matches: 12. Sequencing used immunoSEQ multiplex PCR; TCRdb keeps in-frame clones, though not all of them. The sample lists some 140,000 clones, around nine tenths occurring once.

The clonotype comes from a woman aged 45-59 years with renal cell carcinoma. The chain carries TRBV10-2 and TRBJ1-1; 7 bases agree with TRBD1. The material was blood, obtained from a patient whose treatment included radiotherapy and nephrectomy. CDR3 sequence: CASIKGGTAQNTEAFF. The CDR3, as DNA: TGCGCCAGCATAAAAGGAGGGACAGCTCAGAACACTGAAGCTTTCTTT.